A selection of T cell receptor beta chains follows, all from one sample in a study of T-cell memory formation after mild COVID-19. TCRdb reprocessed the 5' RACE reads via MiXCR and lists one record per CDR3 protein. The repertoire consists of 500,000 to 650,000 distinct CDR3 sequences, with about 20% occurring once and the leading ten covering around 8.4%. Sequenced input: PBMCs or a T cell subset sorted from them (not recorded which). The receptors were gathered from an adult woman who had mild COVID-19 (a few samples of this study predate the infection). Cell type and time point are not known. Each CDR3 is given with its conserved first and last residue. A D gene is named only where the DNA matches it firmly. Not every row has a clone size; where given, it reads once, few, many or a size class.

J gene,clone size,D gene,V gene,CDR3 DNA,CDR3 protein
TRBJ1-1,few,TRBD1,TRBV5-6,TGTGCCAGCAGCTGGGGACAGGCGGTGGGCACTGAAGCTTTCTTT,CASSWGQAVGTEAFF
TRBJ1-4,.,TRBD1,TRBV19,TGTGCCAGCCGCTCCGGGACAGGGAGTGAAAAACTGTTTTTT,CASRSGTGSEKLFF
TRBJ2-2,few,.,TRBV6-6,TGTGCCAGCAGTTACCGAATGGAGGGAGGATCGGCCGGGGAGCTGTTTTTT,CASSYRMEGGSAGELFF
TRBJ2-2,.,.,TRBV3-1,TGTGCCAGCACCAGGGGTGGGAGCGGCGCCGGGGAGCTGTTTTTT,CASTRGGSGAGELFF
TRBJ1-3,once,.,TRBV4-1,TGCGCCAGCAGCCAAGATCAGTGGCCCTCTGGAAACACCATATATTTT,CASSQDQWPSGNTIYF
TRBJ2-7,.,TRBD1,TRBV5-1,TGCGCCAGCAGCTTGGGGACAGGGATGACCCCCTACGAGCAGTACTTC,CASSLGTGMTPYEQYF
TRBJ2-6,few,.,TRBV7-2,TGTGCCAGCACCCAAGGGGGGGCGGCTCCTGGGGCCAACGTCCTGACTTTC,CASTQGGAAPGANVLTF
TRBJ1-2,few,.,TRBV6-5,TGTGCCAGCAGCACATTAGGAAGAGGAAAGAGCACCTTC,CASSTLGRGKSTF
TRBJ1-6,few,TRBD1,TRBV12-3/TRBV12-4,TGTGCCAGCAGTGACGCGACAGGGATCAATTCACCCCTCCACTTT,CASSDATGINSPLHF
TRBJ2-3,.,.,TRBV7-9,TGTGCCAGCAGCCCACCACGCGGTAGCACAGATACGCAGTATTTT,CASSPPRGSTDTQYF
TRBJ1-1,.,.,TRBV7-9,TGTGCCAGCAGCGGATGGAGGGGCAGCCCGAACACTGAAGCTTTCTTT,CASSGWRGSPNTEAFF
TRBJ1-5,few,.,TRBV10-3,TGTGCCATCAGTGGGGGGGCGTATAGCAATCAGCCCCAGCATTTT,CAISGGAYSNQPQHF
TRBJ2-7,.,TRBD1,TRBV29-1,TGCAGCGTTGAAGATGAGGGGACAGGGAACTACGAGCAGTACTTC,CSVEDEGTGNYEQYF
TRBJ2-1,.,TRBD1,TRBV10-3,TGTGCCATCAGTGTAGGGACAGTTGGAAACAATGAGCAGTTCTTC,CAISVGTVGNNEQFF
TRBJ2-1,.,.,TRBV7-9,TGTGCCAGCAGCTTTCAGGGTACTCATGAGCAGTTCTTC,CASSFQGTHEQFF
TRBJ2-1,few,.,TRBV4-3,TGCGCCAGCAGCCAAGAACATCCCTACTCCTACAATGAGCAGTTCTTC,CASSQEHPYSYNEQFF
TRBJ2-5,.,.,TRBV2,TGTGCCAGCAGTGAAGTAAGGGGGGAGACCCAGTACTTC,CASSEVRGETQYF
TRBJ2-7,.,TRBD2,TRBV7-9,TGTGCCAGCAGCCCAGTGGGCGGGGGAGGTCTCTACGAGCAGTACTTC,CASSPVGGGGLYEQYF
TRBJ2-1,.,TRBD2,TRBV27,TGTGCCAGCAGTTTACGCGCGGGAGGGCCCGTTGAGCAGTTCTTC,CASSLRAGGPVEQFF
TRBJ1-1,.,TRBD1,TRBV29-1,TGCAGCGTTGAAGTTGACAGGGCCACTGAAGCTTTCTTT,CSVEVDRATEAFF
TRBJ1-2,.,.,TRBV12-3/TRBV12-4,TGTGCCAGCAGTACCCGACAGCCTAACTATGGCTACACCTTC,CASSTRQPNYGYTF
TRBJ2-5,.,.,TRBV24-1,TGTGCCACCAGTGCCTTGACGGCAGGGCAAGAGACCCAGTACTTC,CATSALTAGQETQYF
TRBJ2-5,few,.,TRBV7-8,TGTGCCAGCAGCTTAGTAAGACTGGGGGAGACCCAGTACTTC,CASSLVRLGETQYF
TRBJ2-1,once,.,TRBV27,TGTGCCAGCTCACTTGACGTGGACAATGAGCAGTTCTTC,CASSLDVDNEQFF
TRBJ1-2,few,.,TRBV20-1,TGCAGTGTTACAGGAGTCTATGGCTACACCTTC,CSVTGVYGYTF
TRBJ2-5,.,.,TRBV27,TGTGCCAGCAGTTGGATCGGGACGGGGGCACAAGAGACCCAGTACTTC,CASSWIGTGAQETQYF
TRBJ1-1,.,.,TRBV20-1,TGCAGTGCTAATACAAGAAACACTGAAGCTTTCTTT,CSANTRNTEAFF
TRBJ1-1,few,.,TRBV4-2,TGTGCCAGCAGCCAAGCCCTAGAAGGGAACACTGAAGCTTTCTTT,CASSQALEGNTEAFF
TRBJ1-1,few,.,TRBV25-1,TGTGCCAGCAGTAATTCAGGGCTAGGGAACACTGAAGCTTTCTTT,CASSNSGLGNTEAFF
TRBJ1-2,many,.,TRBV7-2,TGTGCCAGCAGCTTCCGGACAGCTAACTATGGCTACACCTTC,CASSFRTANYGYTF
TRBJ2-1,.,.,TRBV20-1,TGCAGTGCTCCTCGGATCCTAGCCCCAATGCAGTTCTTC,CSAPRILAPMQFF
TRBJ2-5,.,TRBD1,TRBV23-1,TGCGCCAGCAGTCAATCCTCGACAGGGGTCTTCCAAGAGACCCAGTACTTC,CASSQSSTGVFQETQYF
TRBJ1-2,.,.,TRBV12-3/TRBV12-4,TGTGCCAGCACCCTTGGAGGGGTTGGTGGCTACACCTTC,CASTLGGVGGYTF
TRBJ2-2,.,.,TRBV6-5,TGTGCCAGAGACGGCACCGGGGAGCTGTTTTTT,CARDGTGELFF
TRBJ2-2,few,.,TRBV4-2,TGTGCCAGCAGCCAAGAAGGTACTAGAGTCAACGGGGAGCTGTTTTTT,CASSQEGTRVNGELFF
TRBJ1-6,.,.,TRBV14,TGTGCCAGCAGCATCGTGGGGGCCAATTCACCCCTCCACTTT,CASSIVGANSPLHF
TRBJ1-1,.,.,TRBV18,TGTGCCAGCTCACCCGATCTGACAGGGAACACTGAAGCTTTCTTT,CASSPDLTGNTEAFF
TRBJ1-4,.,TRBD1,TRBV2,TGTGCCAGCAGGACAGGGGGCCGGAATGAAAAACTGTTTTTT,CASRTGGRNEKLFF
TRBJ1-1,few,.,TRBV5-4,TGTGCCAGCAGCTCCGACTGGAAGAACACTGAAGCTTTCTTT,CASSSDWKNTEAFF
TRBJ2-2,.,.,TRBV7-3,TGTGCCAGCAGCTTAACTCGTGCAACCGGGGAGCTGTTTTTT,CASSLTRATGELFF
TRBJ1-1,once,.,TRBV7-9,TGTGCCAGCAGTTCACCGGGCCAGTCAATTGAAGCTTTCTTT,CASSSPGQSIEAFF
TRBJ2-5,.,.,TRBV15,TGTGCCACCAGCAGAGGCGGGGCGTATCAAGAGACCCAGTACTTC,CATSRGGAYQETQYF
TRBJ2-1,.,.,TRBV5-1,TGCGCCAGCAGCCCATACGAGGGCCCGAGCTCCTACAATGAGCAGTTCTTC,CASSPYEGPSSYNEQFF
TRBJ1-1,.,TRBD1,TRBV13,TGTGCCAGCAGCTTTATCCGGGACAGGGAATATAACACTGAAGCTTTCTTT,CASSFIRDREYNTEAFF
TRBJ2-7,.,TRBD1,TRBV25-1,TGTGCCAGCAGTGAAATGGACAGGGGGCACGGCCACGAGCAGTACTTC,CASSEMDRGHGHEQYF
TRBJ2-1,.,TRBD2,TRBV5-1,TGCGCCAGCAGCAGCCCCGGGACTAGCGGGGGGAATGAGCAGTTCTTC,CASSSPGTSGGNEQFF
TRBJ2-2,.,TRBD1,TRBV5-1,TGCGCCAGCAGCCGCCGGGACAGTAGTTTCACCGGGGAGCTGTTTTTT,CASSRRDSSFTGELFF
TRBJ1-5,few,.,TRBV12-3/TRBV12-4,TGTGCCAGCAGTTTCCTTCAGGGAGGGCAGCCCCAGCATTTT,CASSFLQGGQPQHF
TRBJ2-1,.,.,TRBV3-1,TGTGCCAGCAGCCAAGAGCTTCCGGGGGCCGGGAATGAGCAGTTCTTC,CASSQELPGAGNEQFF
TRBJ2-7,.,TRBD1,TRBV3-1,TGTGCCAGCAGCCGGGGACAGGACTCCTACGAGCAGTACTTC,CASSRGQDSYEQYF
TRBJ2-1,.,TRBD1,TRBV24-1,TGTGCCACCAGTGGGGGGACAGAATTCTACAATGAGCAGTTCTTC,CATSGGTEFYNEQFF
TRBJ2-7,.,.,TRBV19,TGTGCCAGTAGTATAGGTCCAAACGACAGTCCCTACGAGCAGTACTTC,CASSIGPNDSPYEQYF
TRBJ2-1,once,.,TRBV20-1,TGCAGTGCTAGAGATATCGGGACGGAGTGGTTCTACAATGAGCAGTTCTTC,CSARDIGTEWFYNEQFF
TRBJ2-2,few,.,TRBV11-2,TGTGCCAGCAGCTTAGCTCAAGGGGCGGGAACCGGGGAGCTGTTTTTT,CASSLAQGAGTGELFF
TRBJ2-3,few,.,TRBV6-5,TGTGCCAGCAGCCCCGGGCAGGCCCCAACGACAGATACGCAGTATTTT,CASSPGQAPTTDTQYF
TRBJ2-5,few,.,TRBV6-1,TGTGCCAGCAGTGAAAGACAGTCCGGGGAGACCCAGTACTTC,CASSERQSGETQYF
TRBJ2-1,.,.,TRBV10-3,TGTGCCATCAGTGCGGTCGGTAGCTACAATGAGCAGTTCTTC,CAISAVGSYNEQFF
TRBJ2-3,.,TRBD2,TRBV12-3/TRBV12-4,TGTGCCAGCAGTTTACTAGCGGGAGAACGAAATACGCAGTATTTT,CASSLLAGERNTQYF
TRBJ1-3,.,.,TRBV10-3,TGTGCCATCAGTGAGTCAGGCTCTGGAAACACCATATATTTT,CAISESGSGNTIYF
TRBJ2-5,few,.,TRBV3-1,TGTGCCAGCAGCCAATGGGGGGCGGGGTCCCAGGAGACCCAGTACTTC,CASSQWGAGSQETQYF